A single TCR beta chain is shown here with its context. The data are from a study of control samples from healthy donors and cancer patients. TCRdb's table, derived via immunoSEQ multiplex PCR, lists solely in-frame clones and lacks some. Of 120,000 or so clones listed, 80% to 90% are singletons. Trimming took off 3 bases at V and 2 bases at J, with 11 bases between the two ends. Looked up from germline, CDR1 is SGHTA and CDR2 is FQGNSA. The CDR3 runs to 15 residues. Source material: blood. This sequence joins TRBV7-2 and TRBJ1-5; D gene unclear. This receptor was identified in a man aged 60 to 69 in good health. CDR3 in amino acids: CASSFLGGGNQPQHF. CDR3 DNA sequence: TGTGCCAGCAGCTTCCTGGGCGGTGGCAATCAGCCCCAGCATTTT.